This T cell receptor (beta chain) originates from a study of robustness of blood B and T cell sequencing (dated by TCRdb to between 2017 and 2018). Background for the entire study: The goal of the study was to figure out the amount of peripheral blood required to reliably characterize the TCRbeta and IgG repertoires of an individual. For technical replicates, two replicate TCRbeta cDNA libraries were prepared from one shared RNA pool that came from a single 10 ml draw. Each of the ten independently drawn blood samples had its TCRbeta and IgG repertoires measured. What the authors observed across the whole study: No improvement in the overlap of rare TCRbeta clonotypes was observed when tubes were pooled, implying that much larger blood volumes would be needed for rare TCRbeta clonotypes to be captured. Between the technical replicate libraries, roughly 95% of the top 10,000 TCRbeta clonotypes in one library were also present in the other library. Evidence of cross-contamination, likely caused by batch processing, was seen in one pair of TCRbeta libraries, and the UMI-sequence pairs shared between the two libraries were removed. The TCRbeta rarefaction curves did not fully level off, which suggests under-sequencing or many low-abundance clonotypes. Immediate fractionation was required for EDTA tubes, so the use of EDTA tubes in multi-site collections was limited. Coverage of the top 10,000 TCRbeta clonotypes approached saturation when 3 or 4 tubes (about 27-45 ml blood) were combined. Every single 10 ml sample contained the 1,000 most abundant TCRbeta clonotypes from the pooled draws.

The library relied on PCR. Sequenced using an Illumina MiSeq. cDNA was synthesized with SMARTScribe reverse transcriptase and a 5' template-switch oligo that added a universal priming site. The template-switch oligo carried a 12-nucleotide random unique molecular identifier (UMI) that tagged each cDNA molecule. During reverse transcription, chain-specific reverse primers targeted TCRbeta transcripts. Leftover template-switch adapters were removed by uracil DNA glycosylase treatment, and cDNA was purified using a Qiagen MinElute kit. For the first PCR, KAPA HiFi HotStart ReadyMix was used for roughly 23 cycles, with amplification split across four 50 ul reactions containing step-out primers. First-round PCR products were gel-purified before further amplification. Illumina Nextera adapters were attached in a second PCR of roughly 8 cycles, and the libraries were then purified and pooled. The UMI barcode for each TCRbeta molecule was captured by a 50-nucleotide 5' read. As for the authors' bioinformatics: Using the MIGEC toolkit, reads were grouped by UMI into consensus reads. PEAR was used to merge forward and reverse consensus reads, producing the final reads. Identical UMI-sequence pairs shared across libraries were treated as cross-sample contamination and removed by a custom decontamination script. MIGMAP, a wrapper around IgBLAST, was used for V(D)J assignment and CDR3 extraction. A TCR clonotype was defined by an identical V gene, J gene and CDR3 amino acid sequence; no sequencing was done for CDR1 and CDR2. TCRdb's own reprocessing of the public reads used fastp at Q25 and MiXCR and kept productive beta chains. Identical CDR3 protein sequences are pooled into one entry, listed with their most common genes and DNA. TCRdb, not the original authors, processed these V and J calls. The sample profile shows around 1,800 distinct CDR3 sequences; over 45% of them were found once. Around 35% of the sample is taken by the ten largest.

Germline trimming: 5 bases from V, 0 bases from J; junction bases outside gene matches: 10. CDR1 is given as SGHRS and CDR2 as YFSETQ, both from the germline V gene. The CDR3, from cysteine to phenylalanine, totals 16 residues. Only the CDR3 region is kept as DNA, spanning 48 bases read in frame from base 1. With respect to this clonotype: It lacks a known antigen. Base qualities are not provided; no much larger clone lies one nucleotide away.

TCRbeta repertoires were quantified from mRNA rather than genomic DNA, which captures expressed receptors. Buffy coat leukocytes were collected into Trizol, and RNA was extracted with the Direct-zol RNA MiniPrep Plus kit without cell sorting. EDTA blood tubes were spun right away at 4 degrees C to separate plasma, buffy coat and red blood cells. Here the chain combines TRBV5-1 and TRBJ2-7; the junction holds 8 bases that match TRBD1. Sequenced material: peripheral blood. This TCR was sampled from a human donor in good health. The DNA sequence follows: TGCGCCAGCAGGCCCTCTCCGGACAGGGACTCCTACGAGCAGTACTTC. Its protein is CASRPSPDRDSYEQYF. This CDR3, with the reference TRBV5-1 and TRBJ2-7 proteins standing in past its ends, gives the full variable domain KAGVTQTPRYLIKTRGQQVTLSCSPISGHRSVSWYQQTPGQGLQFLFEYFSETQRNKGNFPGRFSGRQFSNSRSEMNVSTLELGDSALYLCASRPSPDRDSYEQYFGPGTRLTVT.